A single sample gave rise to the 30 T cell receptor beta chains below, sequenced in a study of blood T cell repertoires in COVID-19. Assay used: immunoSEQ multiplex PCR; TCRdb lists only in-frame clones, some missing. The sample records about 98,000 clones, around 81% being singletons. The sequencing input was peripheral blood. These receptor sequences come from a man aged 60 to 69 with acute or convalescent COVID-19.

The rearrangement links TRBV5-1 to TRBJ1-4, with D possibly TRBD1 on 6 matching bases. Germline V gene sequence: CDR1 SGHRS, CDR2 YFSETQ. Trimming pared 3 bases from V and 0 bases from J, leaving 12 bases between. This CDR3 is built from 16 residues. The CDR3 nucleotides read TGCGCCAGCAGCTACGGACAGCCGGCAACTAATGAAAAACTGTTTTTT. Amino acid sequence: CASSYGQPATNEKLFF.

The chain employs TRBV27 and TRBJ1-5; TRBD1 matches at 9 bases. Germline assignment: CDR1 MNHEY and CDR2 SMNVEV (reference sequence). J was trimmed by 3 bases and V by 6 bases; bases with no gene match: 6. This CDR3 spans 15 amino acids. The CDR3 DNA follows: TGTGCCAGCAGGCCTACAGGGGGCGCCAATCAGCCCCAGCATTTT. This translates into CASRPTGGANQPQHF.

This chain connects TRBV30 to TRBJ2-2; D not resolved. The germline V gene encodes CDR1 GTSNPN and CDR2 SVGIG (reference sequence). The CDR3 loop spans 13 amino acids. Deletions cut 0 bases from V and 4 bases from J, with 6 bases between. The DNA of the CDR3 is TGTGCCTGGAGTGTACTTGGCACCGGGGAGCTGTTTTTT. Its protein product is CAWSVLGTGELFF. Full variable domain (rest looked up from reference TRBV30 and TRBJ2-2): SQTIHQWPATLVQPVGSPLSLECTVEGTSNPNLYWYRQAAGRGLQLLFYSVGIGQISSEVPQNLSASRPQDRQFILSSKKLLLSDSGFYLCAWSVLGTGELFFGEGSRLTVL.

A note on this clone: The junction departs from the called germline gene at one end, perhaps through a read error. The rearrangement links TRBV7-7 to TRBJ2-5; 9 bases fit TRBD2. This CDR3 contains 16 residues. In germline, CDR1 is SSHAT, CDR2 FNYEAQ (reference sequence). CDR3 nucleotides: TGTGCTAGCAGCTTAGTTCGCGGGGGGGCTGGAGAGACCCAGTACTTC. Amino acids: CASSLVRGGAGETQYF.

The chain has TRBV30 and TRBJ1-2; 7 positions agree with TRBD1. V lost 0 bases and J lost 7; bases outside the gene matches: 8. The germline V gene has CDR1 GTSNPN and CDR2 SVGIG (reference sequence). The CDR3 spans 14 residues. The CDR3 DNA sequence: TGTGCCTGGAGTGTACGGGACAGAATCCCTGGCTACACCTTC. This encodes CAWSVRDRIPGYTF.

The chain has TRBV5-4 and TRBJ2-2, with D possibly TRBD2 on 5 matching bases. CDR1 SGHNT and CDR2 YYREEE come from the germline V gene (reference sequence). This CDR3 region has 17 residues. With 0 bases removed from V and 3 bases from J, the gap between germline ends came to 15 bases. This chain's CDR3 is CASSLAGLLGDTGELFF. The CDR3 nucleotides are TGTGCCAGCAGCTTGGCCGGGCTATTGGGAGACACCGGGGAGCTGTTTTTT.

This clone was counted once. The chain is built from TRBV11-2 and TRBJ1-1; no definite D call. The CDR3 is 16 amino acids. Germline assignment: CDR1 SGHAT and CDR2 FQNNGV. V was shortened by 5 bases and J by 0 bases, with 16 bases between the two germline ends. The CDR3 nucleotides read TGTGCCAGCAGCCCAAGCATACAGATAGTGAACACTGAAGCTTTCTTT. It yields the protein CASSPSIQIVNTEAFF.

The J gene is TRBJ2-3, the V gene TRBV6-6; 8 nucleotides align to TRBD2. Germline V gene lookup returns CDR1 MNHNY and CDR2 SVGAGI (reference sequence). The junction had 14 bases not matched to a gene; V was cut back by 6 bases and J by 6 bases. The CDR3 covers 16 residues. The CDR3 is CASSYRPPGGADTQYF. The CDR3 DNA reads as TGTGCCAGCAGCTACCGCCCACCCGGGGGGGCGGATACGCAGTATTTT.

The chain combines TRBV10-3 with TRBJ2-3; 9 nucleotides line up with TRBD2. This CDR3 has 15 amino acids. The germline V gene has CDR1 ENHRY and CDR2 SYGVKD. V dropped 1 base and J dropped 1; count of bases not matched to a gene: 0. DNA of the CDR3: TGTGCCATCAGTGAGTTAGCGGGAGGCACAGATACGCAGTATTTT. Protein: CAISELAGGTDTQYF.

This clone came up many times. The genes are TRBV29-1 and TRBJ1-2; 7 bases are shared with TRBD1. V was clipped by 6 bases and J by 0 bases; unmatched bases: 7. CDR3 length: 14 residues. The germline V gene encodes CDR1 SQVTM and CDR2 ANQGSEA. Here the CDR3 reads CSVEGQYPNYGYTF. The CDR3 DNA reads TGCAGCGTAGAGGGACAGTACCCTAACTATGGCTACACCTTC.

The V call is TRBV27, the J call TRBJ2-1, with unresolved D. Germline loops: CDR1 MNHEY, CDR2 SMNVEV (reference sequence). This CDR3 contains 14 residues. V was shortened by 2 bases and J by 8 bases, with 13 bases between the two germline ends. This chain's CDR3 is CASSLGDQWDEQFF. The CDR3 nucleotides are TGTGCCAGCAGTTTAGGAGACCAGTGGGATGAGCAGTTCTTC.

The chain recombines TRBV9 with TRBJ2-3; TRBD2 matches at 9 bases. V gave up 0 bases and J gave up 4 bases; unmatched junction bases: 3. The CDR3 runs to 15 residues. Germline CDR1 SGDLS, CDR2 YYNGEE. The CDR3 loop reads CASSVGGGAPDTQYF. The CDR3, as DNA: TGTGCCAGCAGCGTAGGCGGGGGGGCCCCAGATACGCAGTATTTT.

V and J are TRBV4-1 and TRBJ1-1; 7 nucleotides match TRBD1. Germline-derived CDR1 and CDR2 are MGHRA and YSYEKL. Unmatched junction bases numbered 9, after V lost 0 bases and J lost 5 bases. This CDR3 has 16 residues. The CDR3 nucleotides are TGCGCCAGCAGCCAAGATTGGAGACAGGGAGGAACTGAAGCTTTCTTT. As protein: CASSQDWRQGGTEAFF.

The chain is built from TRBV11-2 and TRBJ2-7; TRBD1 is a possible D gene (6 bases). The CDR3 contains 18 residues. Germline CDR1 SGHAT, CDR2 FQNNGV. Deletions cut 1 base from V and 3 bases from J, with 22 bases between. The CDR3 DNA is TGTGCCAGCAGCTTAGTTAGTCACAGGGCCCTCTCCTACTACGAGCAGTACGTC. Residues: CASSLVSHRALSYYEQYV.

The chain recombines TRBV5-1 with TRBJ2-1; 7 bases are a match to TRBD2. The CDR3 runs to 15 residues. The germline V gene has CDR1 SGHRS and CDR2 YFSETQ. Unmatched junction bases numbered 7, after V lost 2 bases and J lost 5 bases. The CDR3 reads CASSLIPGGHNEQFF. In DNA, the CDR3 is TGCGCCAGCAGCTTAATTCCGGGAGGACACAATGAGCAGTTCTTC.

The V gene is TRBV20-1, the J gene TRBJ2-5; 7 bases align to TRBD2. J was trimmed by 2 bases and V by 3 bases; bases with no gene match: 6. Germline V gives CDR1 DFQATT, CDR2 SNEGSKA (reference sequence). The CDR3 has 14 residues. In DNA form, the CDR3 reads TGCAGTGCTAGTAACGGGGGGAATCAAGAGACCCAGTACTTC. Protein product: CSASNGGNQETQYF.

CDR3 in amino acids: CASGSKSLSSPLHF. The CDR3 nucleotides are TGTGCCAGCGGCTCCAAGTCCCTCAGTTCACCCCTCCACTTT. The chain couples TRBV3-1 (or the pseudogene TRBV3-2) to TRBJ1-6, with D unclear. The CDR3 has 14 amino acids. Germline V gene sequence: CDR1 LGHDT, CDR2 YNNKEL (reference sequence). Between the trimmed V and J ends, which lost 8 bases and 9 bases, there was a span of 17 bases.

The rearrangement uses TRBV19 and TRBJ2-2; TRBD2 matches 10 bases. Germline V gene lookup returns CDR1 LNHDA and CDR2 SQIVND (reference sequence). The trim removed 10 bases at V and 1 base at J, leaving 6 bases unmatched. The CDR3 is 15 amino acids. The CDR3 DNA reads TGTGCCACCCACTTAGCGGGAGGGAACACCGGGGAGCTGTTTTTT. This codes for CATHLAGGNTGELFF.

The chain links TRBV19 to TRBJ2-3; D is possibly TRBD2 (6 bases). Germline CDR1 LNHDA, CDR2 SQIVND (reference sequence). The V and J ends lost 5 bases and 0 bases respectively, with 12 bases between them. The CDR3 loop spans 15 amino acids. CDR3 bases: TGTGCCAGTAGTCGGGGGACTTCTAGCACAGATACGCAGTATTTT. Translation gives CASSRGTSSTDTQYF.

The gene calls are TRBV6-2 or TRBV6-3 and TRBJ2-5; 13 positions agree with TRBD2. Unmatched junction bases numbered 14, after V lost 6 bases and J lost 1 base. Germline CDR1 is MNHEY and CDR2 is SVGEGT. The CDR3 sequence is 19 residues long. CDR3 sequence reads: CASSPRTSGGPTFQETQYF. The CDR3 DNA reads TGTGCCAGCAGCCCCCGGACTAGCGGGGGACCCACTTTCCAAGAGACCCAGTACTTC.

This chain uses TRBV19 with TRBJ1-5; D is ambiguous. Germline assignment: CDR1 LNHDA and CDR2 SQIVND (reference sequence). Trimming took off 6 bases at V and 0 bases at J, with 12 bases between the two ends. This CDR3 region has 15 residues. The CDR3 bases are TGTGCCAGTAGATTGACATACGATAGCAATCAGCCCCAGCATTTT. This encodes CASRLTYDSNQPQHF.

The J gene is TRBJ2-7, the V gene TRBV12-3 or TRBV12-4; no firm D call. V was trimmed by 1 base and J by 4 bases, leaving 5 bases between them. This CDR3 spans 12 amino acids. Here the CDR3 DNA reads TGTGCCAGCAGTTTAGGGCAGTACGAGCAGTACTTC. This encodes CASSLGQYEQYF.

This chain connects TRBV15 to TRBJ1-2, with 7 bases fitting TRBD1. Germline values: CDR1 LNHNV, CDR2 YYDKDF (reference sequence). Trimming cost V 0 bases and J 5 bases; bases outside gene matches: 12. The CDR3 sequence is 17 residues long. CDR3 sequence reads: CATSRDLGTAERYGYTF. CDR3 nucleotides: TGTGCCACCAGCAGAGATCTTGGGACAGCAGAGAGGTATGGCTACACCTTC.

V usage is TRBV30 and J usage is TRBJ2-7, with 13 bases fitting TRBD2. This CDR3 contains 13 residues. CDR1 is GTSNPN and CDR2 is SVGIG in the germline V gene (reference sequence). Trimming at V came to 3 bases and at J to 6 bases, leaving 2 bases not matched to a gene. The CDR3 sequence is CAWSTSGGGEQYV. In DNA form, the CDR3 reads TGTGCCTGGAGCACTAGCGGGGGGGGCGAGCAGTACGTC.

This clone has just a few counts. The chain combines TRBV10-3 with TRBJ2-2; 13 nucleotides line up with TRBD2. V lost 6 bases to trimming and J lost 5 bases; unmatched junction nucleotides: 9. From germline, CDR1 is ENHRY and CDR2 SYGVKD. This CDR3 contains 17 residues. The CDR3 DNA sequence: TGTGCCATCAGCCCGGGACTAGCGGGGACCGTGACCGGGGAGCTGTTTTTT. Translation gives CAISPGLAGTVTGELFF.

The chain uses TRBV11-3 and TRBJ1-4; D is perhaps TRBD1 (6 bases). Per germline, CDR1 SGHNT and CDR2 YENEEA. With 3 bases removed from V and 5 bases from J, the gap between germline ends came to 13 bases. The length of the CDR3 is 15 residues. As DNA, the CDR3 is TGTGCCAGCAGCTTGCGGACAGCGCCAAATGAAAAACTGTTTTTT. Its protein product is CASSLRTAPNEKLFF.

The V call is TRBV12-3 or TRBV12-4, the J call TRBJ1-6; unclear D gene. The CDR3 has 12 amino acids. V was shortened by 8 bases and J by 10 bases, with 12 bases between the two germline ends. Written as DNA, the CDR3 is TGTGCCAGCTCTCACTCTAGCTCACCCCTCCACTTT. This sequence encodes CASSHSSSPLHF.

The rearrangement joins TRBV3-1 (or the pseudogene TRBV3-2) to TRBJ1-1, with D possibly TRBD1 on 5 matching bases. The CDR3 has 15 residues. V dropped 0 bases and J dropped 4 bases, with 12 bases sitting between them. Germline V lookup: CDR1 LGHDT, CDR2 YNNKEL (reference sequence). DNA of the CDR3: TGTGCCAGCAGCCAAGAATCCAGGGTATCCACTGAAGCTTTCTTT. This encodes CASSQESRVSTEAFF.

This chain links TRBV4-3 with TRBJ1-4; TRBD1 aligns across 10 bases. This CDR3 is built from 14 residues. V was pared by 4 bases and J by 6 bases, with 2 bases of the junction left unmatched. Germline V gives CDR1 LGHNA, CDR2 YSLEER. CDR3: CASSPGTGDEKLFF. Here the CDR3 DNA reads TGCGCCAGCAGCCCGGGGACAGGGGATGAAAAACTGTTTTTT.

This chain joins TRBV6-2 or TRBV6-3 and TRBJ1-4; 7 nucleotides align to TRBD1. The junction had 16 bases not matched to a gene; V was cut back by 4 bases and J by 8 bases. The CDR3 length is 17 residues. CDR1 and CDR2 from the germline V gene are MNHEY and SVGEGT. The CDR3 bases are TGTGCCAGCAGTTCCTCTTGGGGCGCAGGGGGATGGGAAAAACTGTTTTTT. Amino acid sequence: CASSSSWGAGGWEKLFF.